This TCR beta chain was observed in a study of regulatory T cells in long-lasting Graves disease. In the study overall: The criterion for persistent Graves' disease was over 5 years of antithyroid drugs with positive TSH receptor antibodies.

Time point meaning: persistent/refractory GD, antithyroid drugs over 5 years with positive TRAb. There was RNA extracted from PBMCs, and the TCR library was made from it. Graves' disease diagnoses used American Thyroid Association guidelines. According to the study, TCR beta libraries were built with iRepertoire HTBI primers and CDR3-region Arm-PCR. MiXCR was run by TCRdb on the multiplex PCR reads, yielding one entry per CDR3 protein. Counted here are around 460,000 distinct CDR3 sequences, 20% to 25% occurring once; the ten biggest clones make up less than 15%. V lost 7 bases and J lost 5, with 0 bases in between. Germline V gene data show CDR1 as LGHNT and CDR2 as FRNRAP. This CDR3 is built from 9 residues. Study conclusions and caveats: Accuracy was possibly reduced by small sample size.

The sample holds many counts of this clonotype. The target antigen is unknown. Material: peripheral blood mononuclear cells (PBMCs), obtained when the disease was refractory, from a patient treated with antithyroid drugs. The clonotype originates from a female donor with Graves disease. The chain is built from TRBV12-5 and TRBJ2-4, with D unresolved. The CDR3 DNA is TGTGCTAGTGAAAACATTCAGTACTTC. This translates into CASENIQYF.